Below, one T cell receptor (beta chain) is given with its context. Its target is not known. Sequencing of the DNA from cultured CD4+ T cells was carried out with the Oncomine TCR Beta short-read assay. TCRdb re-analysed the PCR reads in MiXCR, keeping a single row per CDR3 protein. The sample carries 9,500 to 15,000 distinct CDR3 sequences, 45% to 60% recorded once. Treatment given: approximately nine-day PBMC culture with coronavirus spike peptide pools or control peptides (ViraFEST assay). These data are taken from a study of vaccination and CD4 T cells after COVID-19. The V end lost 6 bases, the J end lost 2 bases, and 19 bases lay between the germline ends. The CDR3 extends over 16 amino acids. Looked up from germline, CDR1 is LNHDA and CDR2 is SQIVND (reference sequence).

Material: cultured CD4+ T cells from blood, obtained after SARS-CoV-2 vaccination. This clonotype originated in a human donor with COVID-19. The V gene is TRBV19, the J gene TRBJ1-2; D unresolved. As DNA, the CDR3 is TGTGCCAGTAGGATGGGTCTCACAGCACCCAACTATGGCTACACCTTC. Amino acid sequence: CASRMGLTAPNYGYTF.